These 5 T cell receptor beta chains were sequenced from one sample in a study of Ad26.COV2.S vaccination and SARS-CoV-2 variants (dated by TCRdb to the early 2020s). To prepare the library, the immunoSEQ multiplex PCR assay was applied. The clones in this table, taken by TCRdb from immuneACCESS, are in-frame only. Not every clone is retained; where verified, under half of the shortfall comes from an unresolved V gene, and the cause of the rest is unknown. The sample table lists 200,000 to 300,000 clones, approximately 90% of them with a count of one. The ten largest clones take up less than 3% of the sample. Read against the paper, the sample's treatment or condition label means: 15 to 20 received Ad26.COV2.S at low or high dose, single or two shots; roughly five received placebo; per-sample allocation not given. Repertoires of vaccine and placebo recipients were sequenced from samples taken on day 63 after the first injection.

The sequences come from peripheral blood, collected in a trial of Ad26.COV2.S vaccine versus placebo. These receptor sequences come from a person between 18 and 59 years old who received the Ad26.COV2.S COVID-19 vaccine or a placebo.

This chain joins TRBV4-1 and TRBJ2-4; 10 bases are shared with TRBD1. CDR1 MGHRA and CDR2 YSYEKL come from the germline V gene. Trimming removed 4 bases from V and 0 bases from J; junction bases left unmatched: 12. The CDR3 consists of 19 residues. CDR3 in amino acids: CASSPSRDRGRLAKNIQYF. CDR3 bases: TGCGCCAGCAGCCCTTCTAGGGACAGGGGACGATTAGCCAAAAACATTCAGTACTTC.

The V call is TRBV24-1, the J call TRBJ2-7; 9 nucleotides match TRBD2. The J segment lost 6 bases and the V segment lost 0 bases, leaving 8 bases of the junction unmatched. The length of the CDR3 is 16 residues. In germline, CDR1 is KGHDR, CDR2 SFDVKD. The chain's CDR3 is CATSDLNKREEVEQYV. The CDR3 DNA reads TGTGCCACCAGTGATTTGAACAAGCGGGAGGAGGTCGAGCAGTACGTC.

V is TRBV5-1 and J is TRBJ2-1, with 11 positions matching TRBD2. J was trimmed by 0 bases and V by 5 bases; bases with no gene match: 10. CDR1 is SGHRS, CDR2 YFSETQ, per germline. CDR3 size: 18 residues. CDR3 in DNA: TGCGCCAGCAGGTCTAGCGGGGGGCCACTTCGCTCCTACAATGAGCAGTTCTTC. Amino acid sequence: CASRSSGGPLRSYNEQFF.

The chain links TRBV9 to TRBJ1-1; possible D gene TRBD1, 5 bases. This CDR3 spans 15 amino acids. Trimming cost V 3 bases and J 0 bases, with 12 bases left between them. Germline CDR1 and CDR2: SGDLS and YYNGEE. The CDR3: CASSAPGTLNTEAFF. The CDR3 DNA is TGTGCCAGCAGCGCTCCAGGGACTTTGAACACTGAAGCTTTCTTT.

The J gene is TRBJ2-1, the V gene TRBV7-3, with a tentative D call TRBD2 (6 bases). Germline-derived CDR1 and CDR2 are SGHTA and FQGTGA. This CDR3 has 14 amino acids. V was trimmed by 4 bases and J by 3 bases, leaving 10 bases between them. DNA of the CDR3: TGTGCCAGCAGCTCCTCGACTAGCTACAATGAGCAGTTCTTC. Translating it yields CASSSSTSYNEQFF.